The 21 T cell receptor beta chains below were found in one sample sequenced in a study of T cells in Graves' hyperthyroidism and ophthalmopathy. TCR beta CDR3 sequences were amplified from RNA transcripts. In the first-round RT-PCR of the TCR CDR3, the HTBI primer set was used. TCRdb called the multiplex PCR reads again in MiXCR, with one record for every CDR3 protein. The sample holds 600,000 to 800,000 distinct CDR3 sequences, 35% seen once. Sequenced sample: blood. These receptors originate from a woman in her forties with Graves' hyperthyroidism.

The DNA for the CDR3 is TGTGCCAGCAGCGTAGAGGGGACGGGGGGGTATGGCTACACCTTC. Translation gives CASSVEGTGGYGYTF. The chain couples TRBV9 to TRBJ1-2; weak D call: TRBD1 (5 bases). V was shortened by 0 bases and J by 5 bases, with 14 bases between the two germline ends. CDR3 length: 15 amino acids. From germline, CDR1 is SGDLS and CDR2 YYNGEE.

CDR3 residues: CASSLLTGASQETQYF. The CDR3 DNA follows: TGTGCCAGCAGCTTGTTGACAGGGGCTTCTCAAGAGACCCAGTACTTC. The chain uses TRBV7-2 and TRBJ2-5; TRBD1 aligns across 8 bases. Losses at the gene ends were 3 bases for V and 2 bases for J; bases not matched to a gene: 8. Germline V gives CDR1 SGHTA, CDR2 FQGNSA. The CDR3 runs 16 residues.

This clonotype appeared many times. The rearrangement uses TRBV7-9 and TRBJ1-2; D remains ambiguous. This CDR3 comprises 12 residues. Deletions cut 5 bases from V and 0 bases from J, with 4 bases between. Per germline, CDR1 SEHNR and CDR2 FQNEAQ (reference sequence). The CDR3 is CASSGANYGYTF. The CDR3 region has the DNA TGTGCCAGCAGCGGGGCTAACTATGGCTACACCTTC.

This clonotype was seen ten or more times. This chain links TRBV4-1 with TRBJ1-4; D is unresolved. The CDR3 totals 13 residues. With 1 base removed from V and 8 bases from J, the gap between germline ends came to 8 bases. The germline V gene has CDR1 MGHRA and CDR2 YSYEKL. CDR3: CASSQVGSEKLFF. The DNA of the CDR3 is TGCGCCAGCAGCCAAGTAGGGTCCGAAAAACTGTTTTTT.

A few counts support this clonotype. J is TRBJ1-3 and V is TRBV5-1; D may be TRBD1 (6 bases). The CDR3 contains 16 residues. In germline, CDR1 is SGHRS, CDR2 YFSETQ. V was pared by 4 bases and J by 3 bases, with 17 bases between. CDR3 sequence (DNA): TGCGCCAGCAGCCCTAGGGGGGGTACGAGTGGAAACACCATATATTTT. As protein: CASSPRGGTSGNTIYF.

To note about this clonotype: An end of the junction does not agree with germline; a read error may underlie this. CDR3 DNA sequence: TGTGCCAGCAGCCAAAGTGTGGCGGGGACCTCATTT. Amino acids: CASSQSVAGTSF. The chain links TRBV2 to TRBJ1-1; tentatively, D is TRBD1 (5 bases). The CDR3 contains 12 residues. Germline CDR1 is SNHLY and CDR2 is FYNNEI. The full variable domain, its missing parts supplied by reference TRBV2 and TRBJ1-1, is EPEVTQTPSHQVTQMGQEVILRCVPISNHLYFYWYRQILGQKVEFLVSFYNNEISEKSEIFDDQFSVERPDGSNFTLKIRSTKLEDSAMYFCASSQSVAGTSFGQGTRLTVV.

This clonotype was seen a handful of times. The chain employs TRBV6-5 and TRBJ1-4; possibly TRBD1 for D (6 bases). Germline V gene data show CDR1 as MNHEY and CDR2 as SVGAGI. The CDR3 totals 15 residues. V was pared by 6 bases and J by 5 bases, with 16 bases between. DNA of the CDR3: TGTGCCAGCAGACCCGACAGGTCGGGAAATGAAAAACTGTTTTTT. Protein sequence: CASRPDRSGNEKLFF.

This clonotype was recorded many times. J is TRBJ1-6 and V is TRBV2; tentatively, D is TRBD1 (5 bases). The V gene lost 6 bases and the J gene lost 6 bases, with 15 bases spanning the gap. Looked up from germline, CDR1 is SNHLY and CDR2 is FYNNEI. This CDR3 region has 15 residues. CDR3 protein: CASSIFRDGNSPLHF. The CDR3 region has the DNA TGTGCCAGCAGCATATTCCGGGACGGTAATTCACCCCTCCACTTT. The complete variable domain, with remaining parts taken from reference TRBV2 and TRBJ1-6, reads EPEVTQTPSHQVTQMGQEVILRCVPISNHLYFYWYRQILGQKVEFLVSFYNNEISEKSEIFDDQFSVERPDGSNFTLKIRSTKLEDSAMYFCASSIFRDGNSPLHFGNGTRLTVT.

V usage is TRBV29-1 and J usage is TRBJ1-2; 7 nucleotides match TRBD1. The ends lost 8 bases at V and 8 bases at J; junction bases unmatched: 8. Looked up from germline, CDR1 is SQVTM and CDR2 is ANQGSEA. The CDR3 has 11 residues. The CDR3 loop is CSRDRVNGYTF. The CDR3 DNA reads as TGCAGCCGCGACAGGGTAAACGGCTACACCTTC.

V is TRBV7-8 and J is TRBJ2-5; D unresolved. Between the trimmed V and J ends, which lost 5 bases and 2 bases, there was a span of 15 bases. Germline lookup yields CDR1 SGHVS and CDR2 FQNEAQ. The CDR3 extends over 15 amino acids. CDR3 amino acids: CASSSLGLAQETQYF. CDR3 nucleotide sequence: TGTGCCAGCAGCAGCCTCGGATTGGCTCAAGAGACCCAGTACTTC.

As concerns this clonotype: A much larger clonotype is one base distant, so this may be a read error. The rearrangement uses TRBV24-1 and TRBJ1-5; tentatively, D is TRBD1 (6 bases). Germline CDR1 is KGHDR and CDR2 is SFDVKD. CDR3 length equals 15 residues. In nucleotides, the CDR3 is TGTGCCACCAGTGATTTGTGTCGGGGGCCTCAGCTCCAGCATTTT. The encoded protein is CATSDLCRGPQLQHF.

The V call is TRBV6-5, the J call TRBJ2-5; D perhaps matches TRBD2 (5 bases). V dropped 5 bases and J dropped 4 bases, with 11 bases sitting between them. Germline V gene sequence: CDR1 MNHEY, CDR2 SVGAGI. The CDR3 is 13 amino acids. Here the CDR3 DNA reads TGTGCCAGCAGTCGAGGACGGGGAGAGACCCAGTACTTC. Amino acids: CASSRGRGETQYF.

The gene calls are TRBV29-1 and TRBJ1-1, with 7 bases lining up with TRBD1. V shed 7 bases, J shed 7 bases, and the junction held 18 bases outside the gene matches. The CDR3 runs 15 residues. Germline lookup yields CDR1 SQVTM and CDR2 ANQGSEA. The CDR3 region has the DNA TGCAGCGCCGGGGGACAGTCCCTAGGGTGGAGTGAAGCTTTCTTT. Its translation is CSAGGQSLGWSEAFF.

This clonotype was recorded many times. CDR3 protein: CASSSLIGQGKKYEQYF. The CDR3 nucleotides are TGTGCCAGCAGCTCGTTGATTGGACAGGGAAAAAAGTACGAGCAGTACTTC. The genes are TRBV7-6 and TRBJ2-7, with TRBD1 matching 8 bases. CDR1 and CDR2 from the germline V gene are SGHVS and FNYEAQ. The J segment lost 4 bases and the V segment lost 4 bases, leaving 15 bases of the junction unmatched. The CDR3 totals 17 residues.

This chain joins TRBV10-2 and TRBJ2-6; tentatively, D is TRBD1 or TRBD2 (5 bases each). V lost 6 bases and J 0 bases, leaving 15 bases between the germline ends. CDR3 length: 17 residues. Germline V gives CDR1 WSHSY, CDR2 SAAADI. CDR3 sequence: CASSESGPLSGANVLTF. The CDR3 nucleotides read TGCGCCAGCAGCGAATCGGGACCCCTCTCTGGGGCCAACGTCCTGACTTTC.

There are a few counts of this clonotype. This chain connects TRBV10-3 to TRBJ2-7; maybe TRBD1 (6 bases). Per germline, CDR1 ENHRY and CDR2 SYGVKD. Trimming cost V 10 bases and J 3 bases, with 16 bases left between them. The CDR3 is 13 residues long. CDR3 DNA sequence: TGTGCCAGCTCCATCGAGGACAGCTACGAGCAGTACTTC. Encoded protein: CASSIEDSYEQYF.

This clonotype was detected ten times or more. This sequence joins TRBV12-3 or TRBV12-4 and TRBJ2-7; possibly TRBD1 or TRBD2 for D (5 bases each). The length of the CDR3 is 14 residues. Trimming took 4 bases from V and 0 from J, leaving 10 bases between them. CDR3: CASSYRRYSYEQYF. CDR3 bases: TGTGCCAGCAGTTACAGGAGGTACTCCTACGAGCAGTACTTC.

This clonotype was counted at least ten times. The chain carries TRBV19 and TRBJ1-3, with a possible D match to TRBD1 (5 bases). Trimming pared 4 bases from V and 0 bases from J, leaving 13 bases between. There are 16 residues in the CDR3. The germline gives CDR1 LNHDA, CDR2 SQIVND (reference sequence). CDR3 DNA: TGTGCCAGTAGTAAAAGTGGGACGGGCTCTGGAAACACCATATATTTT. It codes for CASSKSGTGSGNTIYF.

This clonotype showed up many times. In DNA, the CDR3 is TGTGCCAGCAGCTTATCAGGGACATACTACGAGCAGTACTTC. It specifies CASSLSGTYYEQYF. This chain joins TRBV7-2 and TRBJ2-7; possibly TRBD1 for D (6 bases). V dropped 2 bases and J dropped 3 bases, with 11 bases sitting between them. Germline lookup yields CDR1 SGHTA and CDR2 FQGNSA. The CDR3 has 14 residues.

CDR3 residues: CASSLEQGNSLDTQYF. The CDR3 DNA reads as TGTGCCAGCAGCTTAGAACAGGGGAACTCCTTAGATACGCAGTATTTT. This chain connects TRBV7-6 to TRBJ2-3; TRBD1 matches at 7 bases. The junction had 9 bases not matched to a gene; V was cut back by 1 base and J by 5 bases. The CDR3 contains 16 residues. Per germline, CDR1 SGHVS and CDR2 FNYEAQ. The full variable domain, its missing parts supplied by reference TRBV7-6 and TRBJ2-3, is GAGVSQSPRYKVTKRGQDVALRCDPISGHVSLYWYRQALGQGPEFLTYFNYEAQQDKSGLPNDRFSAERPEGSISTLTIQRTEQRDSAMYRCASSLEQGNSLDTQYFGPGTRLTVL.

The rearrangement uses TRBV20-1 and TRBJ1-3; D is unclear. The germline gives CDR1 DFQATT, CDR2 SNEGSKA (reference sequence). The V and J ends lost 0 bases and 1 base respectively, with 10 bases between them. There are 15 residues in the CDR3. The CDR3 nucleotides read TGCAGTGCTAGAGAGTGGGGTATATCTGGAAACACCATATATTTT. This encodes CSAREWGISGNTIYF.